The sequence of this T cell receptor beta chain was determined in a study of T cell changes during pregnancy in multiple sclerosis. Sequencing used immunoSEQ multiplex PCR; TCRdb keeps in-frame clones, though not all of them. The data hold tens of thousands of clones, with 85% to 90% observed a single time. The germline V gene has CDR1 MDHEN and CDR2 SYDVKM. This CDR3 spans 17 amino acids. Between the trimmed V and J ends, which lost 2 bases and 4 bases, there was a span of 15 bases. This material consisted of CD4+ T cells from peripheral blood mononuclear cells, taken in the first trimester of pregnancy. The TCR sequence derives from a female donor in good health, enrolled as a control in a pregnancy study. The chain employs TRBV28 and TRBJ2-6; the D gene is possibly TRBD2 (6 bases). In DNA, the CDR3 is TGTGCCAGCAGTTTAGTGGGAGGAACCAACGGGGCCAACGTCCTGACTTTC. Translated: CASSLVGGTNGANVLTF.